The 27 T cell receptor beta chains given below trace back to one sample, sequenced in a study of T cell responses to AZD1222 COVID-19 vaccine. Measured with immunoSEQ multiplex PCR; TCRdb has only the in-frame clones, and not every one. Among about 140,000 clones listed, 80% to 95% were seen once. The source material was peripheral blood, sampled 28 days after the second AZD1222 dose. The receptors derive from an adult who received the AZD1222 COVID-19 vaccine.

The chain recombines TRBV2 with TRBJ2-7; D ambiguous. The CDR3 is made up of 13 amino acids. Germline lookup yields CDR1 SNHLY and CDR2 FYNNEI. V was trimmed by 4 bases and J by 6 bases, leaving 13 bases between them. Written as DNA, the CDR3 is TGTGCCAGCAGTGGAGGAGTCTCTCGCGAGCAGTACTTC. Its protein is CASSGGVSREQYF.

The chain couples TRBV3-1 (or the pseudogene TRBV3-2) to TRBJ1-2, with TRBD1 as a possible D gene (5 bases). CDR1 LGHDT and CDR2 YNNKEL come from the germline V gene (reference sequence). V shed 4 bases and J shed 6 bases, with 12 bases lying between them. The CDR3 sequence is 13 residues long. CDR3 residues: CASSLRKGNGYTF. The CDR3 DNA reads as TGTGCCAGCAGCCTTCGGAAGGGGAATGGCTACACCTTC.

Notes on this clone: A read error may produce the germline difference seen at one junction end. The chain employs TRBV7-9 and TRBJ1-1, with D tentatively TRBD1 (6 bases). The CDR3 contains 13 residues. Germline CDR1 SEHNR, CDR2 FQNEAQ (reference sequence). The CDR3 loop reads CASRLVGGAEAFF. In nucleotides, the CDR3 is TGTGCCAGCAGATTAGTGGGGGGCGCTGAAGCTTTCTTT. The variable domain in full, with the rest retrieved from reference TRBV7-9 and TRBJ1-1, is DTGVSQNPRHKITKRGQNVTFRCDPISEHNRLYWYRQTLGQGPEFLTYFQNEAQLEKSRLLSDRFSAERPKGSFSTLEIQRTEQGDSAMYLCASRLVGGAEAFFGQGTRLTVV.

V and J are TRBV14 and TRBJ2-1; D is tentatively TRBD1 or TRBD2 (5 bases each). Germline CDR1 and CDR2: SGHDN and FVKESK. The CDR3 totals 13 residues. V dropped 4 bases and J dropped 8 bases, with 12 bases sitting between them. CDR3 loop: CASSPWGFDEQFF. The CDR3 DNA sequence: TGTGCCAGCAGCCCCTGGGGGTTCGATGAGCAGTTCTTC. The whole variable domain, filled in from reference TRBV14 and TRBJ2-1, reads EAGVTQFPSHSVIEKGQTVTLRCDPISGHDNLYWYRRVMGKEIKFLLHFVKESKQDESGMPNNRFLAERTGGTYSTLKVQPAELEDSGVYFCASSPWGFDEQFFGPGTRLTVL.

This clone was seen only once. J is TRBJ2-5 and V is TRBV3-1 (or the pseudogene TRBV3-2); TRBD2 matches at 11 bases. The CDR3 totals 17 residues. Germline V lookup: CDR1 LGHDT, CDR2 YNNKEL (reference sequence). V dropped 1 base and J dropped 4; count of bases not matched to a gene: 8. The CDR3 loop is CASSQVITSGSLETQYF. The CDR3 DNA reads as TGTGCCAGCAGCCAAGTGATCACTAGCGGGAGTCTAGAGACCCAGTACTTC.

This sequence joins TRBV11-2 and TRBJ2-1; D possibly corresponds to TRBD2 (6 bases). CDR1 is SGHAT and CDR2 is FQNNGV in the germline V gene. V lost 5 bases and J 0 bases, leaving 14 bases between the germline ends. This CDR3 spans 16 amino acids. CDR3 DNA: TGTGCCAGCAGCCTGGCCGCCGGGAGCTCCTACAATGAGCAGTTCTTC. It is translated as CASSLAAGSSYNEQFF.

This sequence joins TRBV11-2 and TRBJ1-2, with D perhaps TRBD1 (5 bases). This CDR3 is 12 amino acids long. V gave up 3 bases and J gave up 5 bases, with 7 bases separating them. Germline CDR1 and CDR2: SGHAT and FQNNGV. CDR3 residues: CASSFGTYGYTF. The CDR3 nucleotides are TGTGCCAGCAGCTTCGGGACTTATGGCTACACCTTC.

V and J are TRBV21-1 and TRBJ1-5. TRBV21-1 is described as a pseudogene. The CDR3 has 8 amino acids. For the CDR3, the DNA is TGTGCCAGCAGCAACCGCTTTTTT. Translated, it gives CASSNRFF.

The chain uses TRBV19 and TRBJ1-5; unclear D gene. The germline V gene encodes CDR1 LNHDA and CDR2 SQIVND (reference sequence). This CDR3 region has 14 residues. The ends were cut back, 3 bases at V and 4 bases at J, with 10 bases in the middle. The CDR3 DNA sequence: TGTGCCAGTAGTATTGGGTGGGATAATCAGCCCCAGCATTTT. Translation: CASSIGWDNQPQHF. The full variable domain, rest sourced from reference TRBV19 and TRBJ1-5, is DGGITQSPKYLFRKEGQNVTLSCEQNLNHDAMYWYRQDPGQGLRLIYYSQIVNDFQKGDIAEGYSVSREKKESFPLTVTSAQKNPTAFYLCASSIGWDNQPQHFGDGTRLSIL.

This clone occurred once. The chain links TRBV7-8 to TRBJ2-3, with 8 bases identical to TRBD1. Germline values: CDR1 SGHVS, CDR2 FQNEAQ. J lost 5 bases, V lost 3 bases, and 7 bases had no gene match. CDR3 length equals 15 residues. This chain's CDR3 is CASSFSRGRGDTQYF. CDR3 bases: TGTGCCAGCAGCTTTAGCAGGGGGCGGGGAGATACGCAGTATTTT.

This chain uses TRBV24-1 with TRBJ2-4; D may be TRBD1 or TRBD2 (5 bases each). The CDR3 extends over 14 amino acids. Looked up from germline, CDR1 is KGHDR and CDR2 is SFDVKD. Between the trimmed V and J ends, which lost 9 bases and 6 bases, there was a span of 17 bases. The CDR3 spells CATRDPSRPNIQYF. The CDR3 DNA reads as TGTGCCACCCGGGACCCGTCACGTCCAAACATTCAGTACTTC.

This chain links TRBV7-2 with TRBJ2-7; 9 bases are shared with TRBD1. V trimming: 5 bases; J trimming: 2 bases; junction bases outside the gene matches: 7. The CDR3 totals 15 residues. CDR1 is SGHTA, CDR2 FQGNSA, per germline. The CDR3 spells CASSRPGTGTYEQYF. Here the CDR3 DNA reads TGTGCCAGCAGCCGTCCCGGGACAGGGACCTACGAGCAGTACTTC.

V usage is TRBV29-1 and J usage is TRBJ1-1; D is unclear. The CDR3 covers 12 residues. Looked up from germline, CDR1 is SQVTM and CDR2 is ANQGSEA. V lost 4 bases, J lost 0 bases, and 6 bases lay in between. CDR3 loop: CSVVWMNTEAFF. The CDR3 nucleotides read TGCAGCGTTGTGTGGATGAACACTGAAGCTTTCTTT.

V gene TRBV28 combines with J gene TRBJ2-1; D not resolved. Germline loops: CDR1 MDHEN, CDR2 SYDVKM. The CDR3 has 15 residues. V lost 5 bases, J lost 4 bases, and 15 bases lay in between. The CDR3 is CASSPLGETYNEQFF. Written as DNA, the CDR3 is TGTGCCAGCAGTCCCCTCGGAGAAACTTACAATGAGCAGTTCTTC.

This chain connects TRBV6-5 to TRBJ2-7; D not resolved. Trimming cost V 6 bases and J 6 bases, with 18 bases left between them. The length of the CDR3 is 14 residues. Germline V gene lookup returns CDR1 MNHEY and CDR2 SVGAGI. DNA of the CDR3: TGTGCCAGCAGCCCCCGGGTTGAGTGGGGCGAGCAGTACTTC. Translation: CASSPRVEWGEQYF.

This clone turned up a few times. The chain combines TRBV2 with TRBJ2-7; maybe TRBD2 (5 bases). V lost 6 bases to trimming and J lost 1 base, with 10 bases between them. Germline V lookup: CDR1 SNHLY, CDR2 FYNNEI. This CDR3 spans 13 amino acids. CDR3 sequence reads: CASRRTVSYEQYF. CDR3 nucleotides: TGTGCCAGCAGAAGGACTGTGTCCTACGAGCAGTACTTC.

The gene calls are TRBV5-1 and TRBJ1-4, with 7 bases fitting TRBD1. CDR1 is SGHRS, CDR2 YFSETQ, per germline. V was clipped by 0 bases and J by 5 bases; unmatched bases: 4. The CDR3 has 15 residues. CDR3 sequence reads: CASSLGVRGNEKLFF. DNA of the CDR3: TGCGCCAGCAGCTTGGGTGTCAGGGGGAATGAAAAACTGTTTTTT.

J is TRBJ1-2 and V is TRBV6-5, with a weak D call TRBD1 (5 bases). V was pared by 6 bases and J by 2 bases, with 13 bases between. This CDR3 is 14 amino acids long. Germline assignment: CDR1 MNHEY and CDR2 SVGAGI. As DNA, the CDR3 is TGTGCCAGCAGAGAGACAGTAACCAACTATGGCTACACCTTC. Protein product: CASRETVTNYGYTF.

J is TRBJ2-2 and V is TRBV11-2; D call uncertain. V lost 2 bases and J 2 bases, leaving 9 bases between the germline ends. The CDR3 spans 15 residues. Germline CDR1 SGHAT, CDR2 FQNNGV. The CDR3 sequence is CASSLFISNTGELFF. In nucleotides, the CDR3 is TGTGCCAGCAGCTTATTCATCAGCAACACCGGGGAGCTGTTTTTT.

The CDR3 is CASSGTGRGTDTQYF. In DNA form, the CDR3 reads TGTGCCAGCAGCGGGACAGGGCGGGGCACAGATACGCAGTATTTT. The rearrangement uses TRBV5-4 and TRBJ2-3, with TRBD1 matching 9 bases. There are 15 residues in the CDR3. J gave up 1 base and V 4 bases, and 4 bases lay outside the gene matches. Per germline, CDR1 SGHNT and CDR2 YYREEE (reference sequence).

The chain recombines TRBV11-2 with TRBJ2-1; 12 bases fit TRBD2. CDR3 length: 16 residues. Trimming removed 5 bases from V and 7 bases from J; junction bases left unmatched: 9. Germline lookup yields CDR1 SGHAT and CDR2 FQNNGV. The CDR3: CASSGRTSGTGNEQFF. CDR3 DNA: TGTGCCAGCAGCGGGCGGACTAGCGGGACGGGGAATGAGCAGTTCTTC.

This clone was seen only once. V usage is TRBV6-6 and J usage is TRBJ2-1; 14 nucleotides line up with TRBD2. This CDR3 has 17 amino acids. V trimming: 5 bases; J trimming: 4 bases; junction bases outside the gene matches: 7. Germline assignment: CDR1 MNHNY and CDR2 SVGAGI (reference sequence). This chain's CDR3 is CASSPGTSGRRYNEQFF. The CDR3 nucleotides are TGTGCCAGCAGTCCGGGGACTAGCGGGAGACGATACAATGAGCAGTTCTTC.

The V call is TRBV6-2 or TRBV6-3, the J call TRBJ2-7; a possible D gene is TRBD2 (5 bases). CDR3 length equals 11 residues. Germline V gives CDR1 MNHEY, CDR2 SVGEGT. V shed 4 bases and J shed 4 bases, with 5 bases lying between them. CDR3 loop: CASSWRYEQYF. DNA of the CDR3: TGTGCCAGCAGTTGGAGGTACGAGCAGTACTTC.

The chain combines TRBV6-5 with TRBJ1-5; 7 nucleotides agree with TRBD1. V shed 5 bases, J shed 3 bases, and the junction held 7 bases outside the gene matches. There are 15 residues in the CDR3. The germline V gene encodes CDR1 MNHEY and CDR2 SVGAGI. This CDR3 reads CASSLRGQFNQPQHF. In DNA form, the CDR3 reads TGTGCCAGCAGTCTAAGGGGGCAGTTCAATCAGCCCCAGCATTTT.

The chain carries TRBV7-8 and TRBJ1-5; D not resolved. CDR3 length equals 14 residues. The germline gives CDR1 SGHVS, CDR2 FQNEAQ. Trimming pared 5 bases from V and 0 bases from J, leaving 8 bases between. The CDR3 DNA follows: TGTGCCAGCAGCCTGCAAAATAGCAATCAGCCCCAGCATTTT. Its protein is CASSLQNSNQPQHF.

In its sample, this clone was seen once. The V call is TRBV6-5, the J call TRBJ1-2, with D possibly being TRBD1 (6 bases). V gave up 6 bases and J gave up 4 bases, with 12 bases separating them. This CDR3 comprises 13 residues. Per germline, CDR1 MNHEY and CDR2 SVGAGI. CDR3 protein: CASRIQGGYGYTF. The CDR3 coding sequence is TGTGCCAGCAGGATACAGGGAGGCTATGGCTACACCTTC.

J is TRBJ1-4 and V is TRBV4-2; D might be TRBD1 (5 bases). The CDR3 loop spans 14 amino acids. Germline CDR1 reads LGHNA; CDR2 reads YNFKEQ. With 0 bases removed from V and 8 bases from J, the gap between germline ends came to 10 bases. The chain's CDR3 is CASSQDQGKEKLFF. The CDR3 DNA reads TGTGCCAGCAGCCAAGACCAGGGAAAGGAAAAACTGTTTTTT.